The clone carrying this T cell receptor beta chain was seen a handful of times. Its antigen remains unidentified. Within the sample, other DNA sequences also encode this same CDR3. The CDR3 covers 15 residues. V was cut by 0 bases and J by 0 bases, with 6 bases left in between. Germline assignment: CDR1 SGDLS and CDR2 YYNGEE. The PCR employed 60 Vbeta primers together with 13 Jbeta primers. Here immunoSEQ multiplex PCR was the method, and the copy in TCRdb shows in-frame clones only, minus some. The table includes around 200,000 clones, around 78% detected once. This specimen belongs to a study of cytomegalovirus exposure and HLA in healthy donors. Each donor's status was that of a healthy bone marrow donor. The study sampled nominally healthy donors, though unrecorded immune exposures were likely. General observations from the study: Solely CMV serostatus was available to characterize immune exposure. Among TCR sequences, most were rare, though some public TCRs appeared in many donors.

The sample taken for sequencing was PBMCs. The V gene is TRBV9, the J gene TRBJ1-4, with D unclear. This clonotype originated in a man aged 25 to 40 in good health and CMV-seronegative. This chain's CDR3 is CASSVGGATNEKLFF. The CDR3 DNA follows: TGTGCCAGCAGCGTAGGCGGGGCAACTAATGAAAAACTGTTTTTT.